The clone carrying this T cell receptor (beta chain) appeared many times. Its specificity is unknown. The read terminates 3 residues before the CDR3 end, so the remaining end is supplied by the germline J gene. Profiled with immunoSEQ multiplex PCR; TCRdb holds only in-frame clones, not every one. Singletons are absent from the sample, which has tens of thousands of clones. The sample belongs to a study of T cell clonality in common variable immunodeficiency. Study outcomes and limitations: The cause of increased CVID clonality remains unclear without subpopulation sequencing. CVID subjects showed higher TCRbeta clonality than healthy controls. Fewer TCRbeta clones were shared among CVID subjects than controls.

V was pared by 2 bases and J by 2 bases, with 0 bases of the junction left unmatched. Germline loops: CDR1 ENHRY, CDR2 SYGVKD. This CDR3 has 14 amino acids. This TCR was recovered from a person aged 18-70 years in good health. Specimen: peripheral blood mononuclear cells. The chain links TRBV10-3 to TRBJ2-5; 9 bases fit TRBD2. The part of the CDR3 DNA that was read is TGTGCCATCAGTGAGAGCGGGAGGCAAGAGACC. Encoded protein: CAISESGRQET. The whole CDR3 reads CAISESGRQETQYF.